A selection of T cell receptor beta chains follows, all from one sample in a study of early T cells in non-severe SARS-CoV-2 infection. Each CDR3 protein is one row after TCRdb ran MiXCR on the 5' RACE reads. The sample consists of tens of thousands of distinct CDR3 sequences, around 4.7% of them appearing once. Sample: whole blood. The receptors stem from an adult who was a healthcare worker with PCR-confirmed SARS-CoV-2 infection or an uninfected control (not recorded which). The CDR3 runs from the conserved cysteine through the conserved F or W. The order of the fields is V gene, D gene, clone size, J gene, CDR3 protein, CDR3 DNA. D genes are given only for firm matches. Only some rows state a clone size, as once, few, many or a class for expanded clones.

TRBV11-2,.,few,TRBJ2-7,CASSPRGNFYEQYF,TGTGCCAGCAGCCCCCGCGGAAATTTCTACGAGCAGTACTTC
TRBV7-3,TRBD2,many,TRBJ2-1,CASSPTTSLGGEQFF,TGTGCCAGCAGCCCCACGACTAGCCTGGGGGGTGAGCAGTTCTTC
TRBV20-1,.,few,TRBJ2-7,CRGLSADSYEQYF,TGCAGGGGGCTCAGCGCGGACTCCTACGAGCAGTACTTC
TRBV20-1,.,.,TRBJ2-4,CSARWQGEGNIQYF,TGCAGTGCTAGGTGGCAGGGGGAGGGAAACATTCAGTACTTC
TRBV7-3,TRBD2,few,TRBJ2-1,CASSPSGGVNEQFF,TGTGCCAGCAGCCCTAGCGGGGGAGTCAATGAGCAGTTCTTC
TRBV5-4,TRBD1,.,TRBJ1-2,CASSLRRTGNYGYTF,TGTGCCAGCAGCTTGCGTCGGACAGGCAACTATGGCTACACCTTC
TRBV12-3/TRBV12-4,.,many,TRBJ2-4,CASSPRTEMVQYF,TGTGCCAGCAGCCCCCGGACAGAAATGGTTCAGTACTTC
TRBV5-1,.,few,TRBJ2-1,CASSAPKSSYNEQFF,TGCGCCAGCAGCGCCCCCAAGAGCTCCTACAATGAGCAGTTCTTC
TRBV6-2/TRBV6-3,.,.,TRBJ2-1,CASSYGRFNEQFF,TGTGCCAGCAGTTACGGGCGGTTCAATGAGCAGTTCTTC
TRBV5-4,.,many,TRBJ2-7,CASSSKENEQYF,TGTGCCAGCAGCTCGAAAGAGAACGAGCAGTACTTC